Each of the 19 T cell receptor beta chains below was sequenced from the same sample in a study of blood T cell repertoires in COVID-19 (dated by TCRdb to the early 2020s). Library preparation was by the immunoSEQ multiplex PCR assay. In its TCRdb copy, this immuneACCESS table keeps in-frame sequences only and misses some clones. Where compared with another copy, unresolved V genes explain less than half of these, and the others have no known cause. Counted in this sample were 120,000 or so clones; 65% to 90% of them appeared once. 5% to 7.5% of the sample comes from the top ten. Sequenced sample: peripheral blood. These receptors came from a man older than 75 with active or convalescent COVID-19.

The CDR3 DNA follows: TGCAGTGCTAGGGAGACCTATGGCTACACCTTC. This codes for CSARETYGYTF. The J gene is TRBJ1-2, the V gene TRBV20-1; unclear D gene. The CDR3 runs 11 residues. With 3 bases removed from V and 4 bases from J, the gap between germline ends came to 6 bases. The germline gives CDR1 DFQATT, CDR2 SNEGSKA (reference sequence).

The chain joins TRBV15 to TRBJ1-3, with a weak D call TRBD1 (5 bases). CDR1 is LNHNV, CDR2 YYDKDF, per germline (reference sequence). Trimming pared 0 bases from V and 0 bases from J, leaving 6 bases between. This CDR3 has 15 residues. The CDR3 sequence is CATSREQGSGNTIYF. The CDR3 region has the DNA TGTGCCACCAGCAGAGAGCAGGGCTCTGGAAACACCATATATTTT.

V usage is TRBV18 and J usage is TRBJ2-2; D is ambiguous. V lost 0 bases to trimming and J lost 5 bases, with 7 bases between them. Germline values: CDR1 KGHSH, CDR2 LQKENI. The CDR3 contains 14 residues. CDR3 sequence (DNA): TGTGCCAGCTCACCACCGGTTACAACCGGGGAGCTGTTTTTT. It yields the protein CASSPPVTTGELFF.

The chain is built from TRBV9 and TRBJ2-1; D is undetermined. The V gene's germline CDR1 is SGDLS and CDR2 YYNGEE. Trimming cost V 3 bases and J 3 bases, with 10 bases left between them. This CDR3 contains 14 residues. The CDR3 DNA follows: TGTGCCAGCAGCGGTCGAACGGTCTACAATGAGCAGTTCTTC. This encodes CASSGRTVYNEQFF.

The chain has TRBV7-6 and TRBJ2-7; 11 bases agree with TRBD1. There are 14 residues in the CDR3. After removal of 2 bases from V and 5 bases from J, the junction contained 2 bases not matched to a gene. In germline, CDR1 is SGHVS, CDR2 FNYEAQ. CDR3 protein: CASSLWDRGDEQYF. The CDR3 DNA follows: TGTGCCAGCAGCTTATGGGACAGGGGGGACGAGCAGTACTTC.

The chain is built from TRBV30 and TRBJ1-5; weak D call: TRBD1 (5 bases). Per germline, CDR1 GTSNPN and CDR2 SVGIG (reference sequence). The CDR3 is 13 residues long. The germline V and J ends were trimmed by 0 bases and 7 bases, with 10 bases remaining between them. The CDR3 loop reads CAWSVRGLQPQHF. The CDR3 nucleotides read TGTGCCTGGAGTGTACGGGGGTTGCAGCCCCAGCATTTT. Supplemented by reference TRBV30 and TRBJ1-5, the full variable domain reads SQTIHQWPATLVQPVGSPLSLECTVEGTSNPNLYWYRQAAGRGLQLLFYSVGIGQISSEVPQNLSASRPQDRQFILSSKKLLLSDSGFYLCAWSVRGLQPQHFGDGTRLSIL.

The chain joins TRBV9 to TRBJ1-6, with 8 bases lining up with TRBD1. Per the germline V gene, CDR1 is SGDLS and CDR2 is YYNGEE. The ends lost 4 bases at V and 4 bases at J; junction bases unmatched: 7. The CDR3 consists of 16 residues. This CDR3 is CASSQAGGPYNSPLHF. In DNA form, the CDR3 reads TGTGCCAGCAGCCAGGCAGGGGGCCCTTATAATTCACCCCTCCACTTT.

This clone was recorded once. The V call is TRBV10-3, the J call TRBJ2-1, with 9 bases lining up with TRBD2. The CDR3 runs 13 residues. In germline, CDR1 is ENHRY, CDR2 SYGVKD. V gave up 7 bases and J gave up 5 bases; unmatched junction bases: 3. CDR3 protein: CAIKLAGNNEQFF. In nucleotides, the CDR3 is TGTGCCATCAAGCTAGCGGGAAACAATGAGCAGTTCTTC.

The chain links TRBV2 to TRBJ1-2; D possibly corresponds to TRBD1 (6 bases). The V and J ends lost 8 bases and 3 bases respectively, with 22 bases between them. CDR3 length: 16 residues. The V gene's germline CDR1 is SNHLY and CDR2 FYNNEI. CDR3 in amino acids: CASFDDWQGFYYGYTF. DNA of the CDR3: TGTGCCAGCTTTGACGATTGGCAGGGGTTCTACTATGGCTACACCTTC.

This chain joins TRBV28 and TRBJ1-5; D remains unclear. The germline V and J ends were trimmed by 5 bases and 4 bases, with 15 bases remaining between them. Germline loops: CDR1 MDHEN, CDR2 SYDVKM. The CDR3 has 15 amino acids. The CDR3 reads CASSPSGLTNQPQHF. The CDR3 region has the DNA TGTGCCAGCAGTCCCTCCGGACTTACGAATCAGCCCCAGCATTTT.

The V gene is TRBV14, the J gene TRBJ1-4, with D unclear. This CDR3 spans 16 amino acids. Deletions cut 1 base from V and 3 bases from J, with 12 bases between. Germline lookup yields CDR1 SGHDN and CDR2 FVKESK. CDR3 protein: CASSQVVPGSNEKLFF. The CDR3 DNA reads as TGTGCCAGCAGCCAAGTGGTCCCAGGCTCTAATGAAAAACTGTTTTTT.

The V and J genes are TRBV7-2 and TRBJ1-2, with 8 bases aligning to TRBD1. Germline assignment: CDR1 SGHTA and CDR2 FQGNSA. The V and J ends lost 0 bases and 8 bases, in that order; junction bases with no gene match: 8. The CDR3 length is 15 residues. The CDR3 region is CASSLAGQGARGYTF. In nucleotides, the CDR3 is TGTGCCAGCAGCTTAGCGGGGCAGGGGGCAAGGGGCTACACCTTC.

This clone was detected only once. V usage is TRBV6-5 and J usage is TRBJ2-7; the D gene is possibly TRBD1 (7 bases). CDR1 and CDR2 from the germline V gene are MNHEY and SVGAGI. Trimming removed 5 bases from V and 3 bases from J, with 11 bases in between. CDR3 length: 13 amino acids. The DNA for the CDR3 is TGTGCCAGCAGTCGACAGGGACTCTACGAGCAGTACTTC. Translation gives CASSRQGLYEQYF.

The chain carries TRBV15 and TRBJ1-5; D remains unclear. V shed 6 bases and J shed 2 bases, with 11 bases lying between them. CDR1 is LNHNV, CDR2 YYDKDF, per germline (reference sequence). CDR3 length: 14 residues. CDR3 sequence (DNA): TGTGCCACCAGTGTCGCACGGGGCAATCAGCCCCAGCATTTT. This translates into CATSVARGNQPQHF. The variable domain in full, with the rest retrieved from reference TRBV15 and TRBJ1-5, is DAMVIQNPRYQVTQFGKPVTLSCSQTLNHNVMYWYQQKSSQAPKLLFHYYDKDFNNEADTPDNFQSRRPNTSFCFLDIRSPGLGDTAMYLCATSVARGNQPQHFGDGTRLSIL.

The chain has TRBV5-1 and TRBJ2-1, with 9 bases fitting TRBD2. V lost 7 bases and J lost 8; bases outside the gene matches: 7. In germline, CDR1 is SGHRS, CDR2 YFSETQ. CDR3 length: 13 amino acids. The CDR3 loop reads CASYTSGFDEQFF. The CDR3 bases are TGCGCCAGCTACACTAGCGGGTTCGATGAGCAGTTCTTC.

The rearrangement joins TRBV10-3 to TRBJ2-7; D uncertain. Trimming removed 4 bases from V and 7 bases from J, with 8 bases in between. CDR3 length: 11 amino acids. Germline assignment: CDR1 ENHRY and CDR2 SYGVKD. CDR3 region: CAISGTGEQYF. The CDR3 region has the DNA TGTGCCATCAGTGGAACCGGGGAGCAGTACTTC.

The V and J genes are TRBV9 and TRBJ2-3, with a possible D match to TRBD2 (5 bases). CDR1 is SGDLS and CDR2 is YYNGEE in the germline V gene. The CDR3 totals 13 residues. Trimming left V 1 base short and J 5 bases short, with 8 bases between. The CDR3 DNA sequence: TGTGCCAGCAGCGTATACGGGGTAGATACGCAGTATTTT. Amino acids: CASSVYGVDTQYF.

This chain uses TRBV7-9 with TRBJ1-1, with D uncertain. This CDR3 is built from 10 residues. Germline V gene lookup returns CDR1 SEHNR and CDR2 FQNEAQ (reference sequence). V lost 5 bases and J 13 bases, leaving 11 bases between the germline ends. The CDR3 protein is CASSREVVFF. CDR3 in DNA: TGTGCCAGCAGCAGAGAGGTGGTTTTCTTT.

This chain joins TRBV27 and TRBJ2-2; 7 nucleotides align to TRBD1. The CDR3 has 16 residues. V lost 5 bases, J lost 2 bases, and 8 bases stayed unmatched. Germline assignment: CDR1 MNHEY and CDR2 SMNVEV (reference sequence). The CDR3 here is CASSPTGQVNTGELFF. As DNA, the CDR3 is TGTGCCAGCAGTCCTACCGGACAGGTTAACACCGGGGAGCTGTTTTTT.